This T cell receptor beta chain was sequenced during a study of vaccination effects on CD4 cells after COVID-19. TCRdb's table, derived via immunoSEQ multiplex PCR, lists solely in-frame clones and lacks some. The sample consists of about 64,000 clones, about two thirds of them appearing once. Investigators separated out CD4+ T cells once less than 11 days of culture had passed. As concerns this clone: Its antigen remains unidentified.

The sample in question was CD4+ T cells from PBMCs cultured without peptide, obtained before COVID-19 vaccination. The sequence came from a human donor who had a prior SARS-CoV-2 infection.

In DNA, the CDR3 is TGTGCCAGCAGTGATATAAAACAGGGGAACACTGAAGCTTTCTTT. This codes for CASSDIKQGNTEAFF. The gene calls are TRBV2 and TRBJ1-1, with D perhaps matching TRBD1 (6 bases). Between the trimmed V and J ends, which lost 3 bases and 1 base, there was a span of 12 bases. CDR3 length equals 15 residues. Germline V gene data show CDR1 as SNHLY and CDR2 as FYNNEI.